Below, 26 T cell receptor beta chains from the same sample are listed, as sequenced in a study of T cells in Graves' hyperthyroidism and ophthalmopathy. Using RNA transcripts as the source, TCR beta CDR3 regions were amplified. First-round RT-PCR of the TCR CDR3 relied on the HTBI primer set. TCRdb independently ran MiXCR on the multiplex PCR reads; one entry per CDR3 protein. This table holds 500,000 to 650,000 distinct CDR3 sequences, about a sixth found once. The sample comprised blood. The source is a woman aged 18-30 years with Graves' ophthalmopathy.

V gene TRBV2 combines with J gene TRBJ2-1; a possible D gene is TRBD2 (5 bases). Trimming pared 7 bases from V and 3 bases from J, leaving 16 bases between. From germline, CDR1 is SNHLY and CDR2 FYNNEI. The CDR3 has 15 residues. As DNA, the CDR3 is TGTGCCAGCAATTTCCTGCCAGGAGGCTACAATGAGCAGTTCTTC. Protein: CASNFLPGGYNEQFF. The entire variable domain, with the rest obtained from reference TRBV2 and TRBJ2-1, is as follows: EPEVTQTPSHQVTQMGQEVILRCVPISNHLYFYWYRQILGQKVEFLVSFYNNEISEKSEIFDDQFSVERPDGSNFTLKIRSTKLEDSAMYFCASNFLPGGYNEQFFGPGTRLTVL.

V gene TRBV4-2 combines with J gene TRBJ2-7; 9 bases agree with TRBD2. The CDR3 is 19 amino acids. CDR1 and CDR2 from the germline V gene are LGHNA and YNFKEQ. V shed 0 bases and J 3 bases; nucleotides not matched to a gene: 15. The CDR3 DNA sequence: TGTGCCAGCAGCCAAGAGGTGGCAGGTCGGGGTAGCGGGGGCTACGAGCAGTACTTC. This encodes CASSQEVAGRGSGGYEQYF.

This clonotype appeared a few times. This chain uses TRBV5-1 with TRBJ2-7; no clear D. Per the germline V gene, CDR1 is SGHRS and CDR2 is YFSETQ. Between the trimmed V and J ends, which lost 0 bases and 0 bases, there was a span of 7 bases. The CDR3 is 14 amino acids. The CDR3 loop reads CASSLVTSSYEQYF. As DNA, the CDR3 is TGCGCCAGCAGCTTGGTTACAAGCTCCTACGAGCAGTACTTC.

This clonotype was seen more than once but under ten times. The J gene is TRBJ2-2, the V gene TRBV5-1; D is possibly TRBD1 (6 bases). From germline, CDR1 is SGHRS and CDR2 YFSETQ. The CDR3 contains 16 residues. V gave up 0 bases and J gave up 2 bases, with 11 bases separating them. For the CDR3, the DNA is TGCGCCAGCAGCTTGGGACAGGTCCTCAACACCGGGGAGCTGTTTTTT. This translates into CASSLGQVLNTGELFF. Full variable domain (outside the CDR3, taken from reference TRBV5-1 and TRBJ2-2): KAGVTQTPRYLIKTRGQQVTLSCSPISGHRSVSWYQQTPGQGLQFLFEYFSETQRNKGNFPGRFSGRQFSNSRSEMNVSTLELGDSALYLCASSLGQVLNTGELFFGEGSRLTVL.

This clonotype was observed a handful of times. The J gene is TRBJ1-6, the V gene TRBV5-1, with 9 bases lining up with TRBD1. This CDR3 has 15 residues. Per germline, CDR1 SGHRS and CDR2 YFSETQ. Trimming cost V 2 bases and J 10 bases; bases outside gene matches: 7. The CDR3 DNA is TGCGCCAGCAGCTTAACCGGGACAGGGCAATCACCCCTCCACTTT. Translated, it gives CASSLTGTGQSPLHF.

As concerns this clonotype: A read error may explain this, as a much larger clone is one base away. The conserved phenylalanine or tryptophan is not found at the CDR3 terminus, so this likely reflects a read error. The chain uses TRBV12-3 or TRBV12-4 and TRBJ2-2; TRBD2 matches at 8 bases. The J segment lost 0 bases and the V segment lost 5 bases, leaving 2 bases of the junction unmatched. The CDR3 totals 15 residues. The CDR3 region is CASSPGGANTGELFL. CDR3 DNA: TGTGCCAGCAGTCCGGGGGGGGCGAACACCGGGGAGCTGTTTCTT.

As to this clonotype: Relative to the germline gene, one junction end is altered; a read error may explain this. The CDR3 DNA is TGTGCCGGCAGCCAAATGGCGGGAAACTCCTACAATGAGCAGTTCTTC. It encodes CAGSQMAGNSYNEQFF. V and J are TRBV28 and TRBJ2-1, with D possibly being TRBD2 (6 bases). CDR1 MDHEN and CDR2 SYDVKM come from the germline V gene. This CDR3 has 16 amino acids.

In its sample, this clonotype was seen a few times. The chain combines TRBV28 with TRBJ1-6, with TRBD1 as a possible D gene (5 bases). Looked up from germline, CDR1 is MDHEN and CDR2 is SYDVKM. Trimming left V 3 bases short and J 7 bases short, with 10 bases between. The CDR3 sequence is 14 residues long. In DNA, the CDR3 is TGTGCCAGCAGTTTTCAGCGGGGGAATTCACCCCTCCACTTT. Translation: CASSFQRGNSPLHF. Filled out from reference TRBV28 and TRBJ1-6, the complete variable domain reads DVKVTQSSRYLVKRTGEKVFLECVQDMDHENMFWYRQDPGLGLRLIYFSYDVKMKEKGDIPEGYSVSREKKERFSLILESASTNQTSMYLCASSFQRGNSPLHFGNGTRLTVT.

This clonotype was counted many times. This chain joins TRBV6-2 or TRBV6-3 and TRBJ1-2; D is ambiguous. The CDR3 runs 12 residues. V dropped 8 bases and J dropped 8 bases, with 15 bases sitting between them. CDR1 is MNHEY, CDR2 SVGEGT, per germline. The CDR3 nucleotides read TGTGCCAGCTCCCGCCAGGCCCTGGGCTACACCTTC. Protein: CASSRQALGYTF.

This clonotype was recorded many times. V usage is TRBV27 and J usage is TRBJ2-7, with D possibly being TRBD2 (5 bases). Germline V lookup: CDR1 MNHEY, CDR2 SMNVEV (reference sequence). This CDR3 is built from 14 residues. The V gene lost 2 bases and the J gene lost 1 base, with 9 bases spanning the gap. The CDR3 reads CASSLSGPSYEQYF. CDR3 DNA: TGTGCCAGCAGTTTAAGCGGACCATCCTACGAGCAGTACTTC.

This clonotype was detected only a few times. CDR3 protein: CASRIGSVLGTEAFF. The CDR3, as DNA: TGTGCCAGCAGGATAGGGTCTGTGCTAGGCACTGAAGCTTTCTTT. The V and J genes are TRBV6-4 and TRBJ1-1; D gene ambiguous. The CDR3 extends over 15 amino acids. Trimming took off 6 bases at V and 4 bases at J, with 18 bases between the two ends. Germline V gene lookup returns CDR1 MRHNA and CDR2 SNTAGT.

This clonotype was recorded many times. J is TRBJ1-2 and V is TRBV28; D possibly corresponds to TRBD1 (5 bases). Germline V gene lookup returns CDR1 MDHEN and CDR2 SYDVKM. The CDR3 loop spans 13 amino acids. The V and J ends lost 5 bases and 3 bases respectively, with 10 bases between them. In DNA, the CDR3 is TGTGCCAGCAGTCAGCAGGGTTACTATGGCTACACCTTC. Translation: CASSQQGYYGYTF.

In this sample, this clonotype turned up a few times. V is TRBV30 and J is TRBJ1-5, with D possibly TRBD1 on 5 matching bases. The V gene's germline CDR1 is GTSNPN and CDR2 SVGIG (reference sequence). The V end lost 3 bases, the J end lost 8 bases, and 17 bases lay between the germline ends. The CDR3 length is 14 residues. The CDR3 region is CAWSQGDLAKPQHF. Here the CDR3 DNA reads TGTGCCTGGAGCCAGGGAGACCTCGCCAAGCCCCAGCATTTT.

This clonotype was observed a handful of times. The genes are TRBV10-3 and TRBJ2-5; D not resolved. Looked up from germline, CDR1 is ENHRY and CDR2 is SYGVKD. V was shortened by 3 bases and J by 2 bases, with 7 bases between the two germline ends. CDR3 length: 13 amino acids. The CDR3 sequence is CAISDTGQETQYF. The CDR3 DNA reads TGTGCCATCAGTGATACGGGTCAAGAGACCCAGTACTTC.

The J gene is TRBJ1-3, the V gene TRBV6-2 or TRBV6-3, with D perhaps matching TRBD1 (5 bases). CDR1 and CDR2 (germline): MNHEY, SVGEGT. V lost 5 bases and J lost 0, with 11 bases in between. This CDR3 is built from 15 residues. The CDR3 DNA sequence: TGTGCCAGCAGTGCGGACACCCTCTCTGGAAACACCATATATTTT. Translation gives CASSADTLSGNTIYF.

The chain links TRBV28 to TRBJ2-1; D unresolved. The V gene lost 6 bases and the J gene lost 1 base, with 7 bases spanning the gap. The CDR3 covers 13 residues. Germline values: CDR1 MDHEN, CDR2 SYDVKM. Here the CDR3 DNA reads TGTGCCAGCAGCCCCCATTCCTACAATGAGCAGTTCTTC. Translating gives CASSPHSYNEQFF. Full variable domain (missing parts from reference TRBV28 and TRBJ2-1): DVKVTQSSRYLVKRTGEKVFLECVQDMDHENMFWYRQDPGLGLRLIYFSYDVKMKEKGDIPEGYSVSREKKERFSLILESASTNQTSMYLCASSPHSYNEQFFGPGTRLTVL.

The V call is TRBV6-1, the J call TRBJ2-7; D call uncertain. The CDR3 consists of 11 residues. Trimming took 10 bases from V and 3 from J, leaving 10 bases between them. Germline CDR1 MNHNS, CDR2 SASEGT. In nucleotides, the CDR3 is TGTGCCACCACATCGGACTACGAGCAGTACTTC. Protein: CATTSDYEQYF.

Only a few counts were recorded for this clonotype. The chain links TRBV7-3 to TRBJ2-1, with 15 bases fitting TRBD2. The V and J ends lost 5 bases and 9 bases, in that order; junction bases with no gene match: 14. The CDR3 covers 18 residues. Germline V gives CDR1 SGHTA, CDR2 FQGTGA. The CDR3 DNA sequence: TGTGCCAGCAGCCCCCTCGGGGGTGGACTAGCGGGGGGGCGTGAGCAGTTCTTC. This codes for CASSPLGGGLAGGREQFF.

This clonotype was counted once. Since a much larger clone is just one base distant, this may be a read error. The gene calls are TRBV15 and TRBJ1-4; D unresolved. With 0 bases removed from V and 7 bases from J, the gap between germline ends came to 12 bases. The CDR3 contains 15 residues. CDR1 is LNHNV and CDR2 is YYDKDF in the germline V gene (reference sequence). CDR3 protein: CATSREPPLSEKLFF. The CDR3 region has the DNA TGTGCCACCAGCAGAGAACCCCCTCTGAGTGAAAAACTGTTTTTT.

This clonotype was recorded many times. This chain links TRBV28 with TRBJ2-5; D is unclear. Per germline, CDR1 MDHEN and CDR2 SYDVKM. CDR3 length: 10 amino acids. The V and J ends lost 5 bases and 4 bases respectively, with 2 bases between them. The CDR3 sequence: CASSRETQYF. CDR3 bases: TGTGCCAGCAGTCGAGAGACCCAGTACTTC. The full variable domain, its missing parts supplied by reference TRBV28 and TRBJ2-5, is DVKVTQSSRYLVKRTGEKVFLECVQDMDHENMFWYRQDPGLGLRLIYFSYDVKMKEKGDIPEGYSVSREKKERFSLILESASTNQTSMYLCASSRETQYFGPGTRLLVL.

The sample holds many counts of this clonotype. The rearrangement links TRBV5-1 to TRBJ1-2; a possible D gene is TRBD1 (5 bases). There are 16 residues in the CDR3. In germline, CDR1 is SGHRS, CDR2 YFSETQ. The germline V and J ends were trimmed by 4 bases and 4 bases, with 20 bases remaining between them. CDR3 residues: CASSVLLTGTPYGYTF. CDR3 DNA: TGCGCCAGCAGCGTACTACTGACCGGGACCCCCTATGGCTACACCTTC.

In its sample, this clonotype was seen many times. The V and J genes are TRBV28 and TRBJ1-5, with D perhaps TRBD1 (5 bases). The CDR3 covers 16 residues. V dropped 5 bases and J dropped 0 bases, with 14 bases sitting between them. From germline, CDR1 is MDHEN and CDR2 SYDVKM. The CDR3 reads CASSPLDSYSNQPQHF. CDR3 bases: TGTGCCAGCAGTCCCCTAGACAGTTATAGCAATCAGCCCCAGCATTTT. Filled out from reference TRBV28 and TRBJ1-5, the complete variable domain reads DVKVTQSSRYLVKRTGEKVFLECVQDMDHENMFWYRQDPGLGLRLIYFSYDVKMKEKGDIPEGYSVSREKKERFSLILESASTNQTSMYLCASSPLDSYSNQPQHFGDGTRLSIL.

The V gene is TRBV6-1, the J gene TRBJ1-4; D gene unclear. Deletions cut 5 bases from V and 0 bases from J, with 7 bases between. CDR3 length equals 14 residues. CDR1 and CDR2 from the germline V gene are MNHNS and SASEGT. The CDR3 region is CASSPTSTNEKLFF. In DNA form, the CDR3 reads TGTGCCAGCAGTCCCACGTCAACTAATGAAAAACTGTTTTTT.

This clonotype was seen at least ten times. V and J are TRBV20-1 and TRBJ2-1, with TRBD2 matching 10 bases. The CDR3 contains 15 residues. The junction had 8 bases not matched to a gene; V was cut back by 2 bases and J by 7 bases. In germline, CDR1 is DFQATT, CDR2 SNEGSKA (reference sequence). The CDR3 nucleotides read TGCAGTGCTAGACGTCAACTAGCGGGGTGGAATGAGCAGTTCTTC. It translates to CSARRQLAGWNEQFF.

The gene calls are TRBV19 and TRBJ1-1, with D unclear. CDR1 LNHDA and CDR2 SQIVND come from the germline V gene (reference sequence). The CDR3 is made up of 13 amino acids. The V and J ends lost 5 bases and 0 bases respectively, with 7 bases between them. The CDR3 region has the DNA TGTGCCAGTAGTCGGTACTTGAACACTGAAGCTTTCTTT. This sequence encodes CASSRYLNTEAFF.

This chain connects TRBV5-1 to TRBJ2-6, with 7 nucleotides matching TRBD1. Germline-derived CDR1 and CDR2 are SGHRS and YFSETQ. This CDR3 contains 19 residues. With 2 bases clipped from V and 0 bases from J, the junction kept 11 bases outside the gene matches. The CDR3 spells CASSFSGTVLSSGANVLTF. CDR3 nucleotides: TGCGCCAGCAGCTTTTCCGGGACAGTCCTGTCCTCTGGGGCCAACGTCCTGACTTTC.